This passage covers 22 T cell receptor beta chains from one sample sequenced in a study of cytomegalovirus exposure and HLA in healthy donors (dated by TCRdb to 2016 to 2017). Library prep was done by the immunoSEQ multiplex PCR assay. As stored in TCRdb, this immuneACCESS dataset retains in-frame rearrangements with V and J assigned. A fraction of the clones does not appear; measured against another copy, unresolved V genes explain less than half of the discrepancy, and the remainder lacks a known reason. For this sample the table gives roughly 120,000 clones, of which around nine tenths were detected only once. The ten most abundant clones make up around 1.9% of the sample. Source material: PBMCs. These receptors all stem from a woman under 30 in good health and CMV-seronegative.

V usage is TRBV7-2 and J usage is TRBJ1-5; 7 bases are a match to TRBD1. Germline CDR1 reads SGHTA; CDR2 reads FQGNSA. This CDR3 contains 15 residues. V gave up 5 bases and J gave up 5 bases; unmatched junction bases: 9. The CDR3 sequence is CASSQGQVVDQPQHF. For the CDR3, the DNA is TGTGCCAGCAGCCAAGGACAGGTGGTCGATCAGCCCCAGCATTTT.

The chain links TRBV7-3 to TRBJ2-7, with 11 bases lining up with TRBD2. The germline V gene encodes CDR1 SGHTA and CDR2 FQGTGA. The CDR3 consists of 15 residues. V lost 5 bases, J lost 5 bases, and 8 bases stayed unmatched. The CDR3 region is CASSRTSGSLDEQYF. CDR3 nucleotide sequence: TGTGCCAGCAGCAGAACTAGCGGGAGTTTGGACGAGCAGTACTTC.

The genes are TRBV10-2 and TRBJ1-4; D might be TRBD1 (5 bases). V lost 9 bases and J 6 bases, leaving 20 bases between the germline ends. The CDR3 length is 15 residues. From germline, CDR1 is WSHSY and CDR2 SAAADI. The CDR3 loop reads CARGKGPGYYEKLFF. The CDR3, as DNA: TGCGCCAGGGGGAAGGGGCCAGGGTACTATGAAAAACTGTTTTTT.

The chain recombines TRBV21-1 with TRBJ2-7; TRBD2, the table's D call, lacks a check against the DNA. TRBV21-1 has pseudogene status. This CDR3 spans 17 amino acids. The CDR3 DNA sequence: TGTGCCAGCAGTAGAAAATCGGGGGGGCAGTCTTCCTACGAGCAGTACTTC. Translating it yields CASSRKSGGQSSYEQYF.

A few counts support this clone. The chain is built from TRBV7-9 and TRBJ2-7; possible D gene TRBD1, 6 bases. V was pared by 5 bases and J by 8 bases, with 16 bases between. The CDR3 is made up of 13 amino acids. Germline CDR1 and CDR2: SEHNR and FQNEAQ (reference sequence). The CDR3 sequence: CASSRVSQGKQYF. CDR3 DNA: TGTGCCAGCAGCCGCGTTAGTCAGGGGAAGCAGTACTTC. The complete variable domain, with remaining parts taken from reference TRBV7-9 and TRBJ2-7, reads DTGVSQNPRHKITKRGQNVTFRCDPISEHNRLYWYRQTLGQGPEFLTYFQNEAQLEKSRLLSDRFSAERPKGSFSTLEIQRTEQGDSAMYLCASSRVSQGKQYFGPGTRLTVT.

This rearrangement joins TRBV5-1 to TRBJ2-5; a weak D match, TRBD2 (6 bases). CDR3 length equals 15 residues. Trimming shortened V by 1 base and J by 2 bases, and 12 bases separated the two germline ends. Germline assignment: CDR1 SGHRS and CDR2 YFSETQ. The CDR3 DNA follows: TGCGCCAGCAGCTTGTTAGGGACTCAACAAGAGACCCAGTACTTC. Translated, it gives CASSLLGTQQETQYF. Full variable domain (remainder filled in from reference TRBV5-1 and TRBJ2-5): KAGVTQTPRYLIKTRGQQVTLSCSPISGHRSVSWYQQTPGQGLQFLFEYFSETQRNKGNFPGRFSGRQFSNSRSEMNVSTLELGDSALYLCASSLLGTQQETQYFGPGTRLLVL.

The chain couples TRBV29-1 to TRBJ2-1, with D perhaps TRBD2 (5 bases). Germline V gene data show CDR1 as SQVTM and CDR2 as ANQGSEA. The CDR3 covers 14 residues. The germline V and J ends were trimmed by 2 bases and 8 bases, with 16 bases remaining between them. The CDR3: CSVESRSSSDEQFF. Here the CDR3 DNA reads TGCAGCGTTGAATCCCGATCGAGTAGCGATGAGCAGTTCTTC.

J is TRBJ1-1 and V is TRBV19; 7 nucleotides line up with TRBD1. In germline, CDR1 is LNHDA, CDR2 SQIVND (reference sequence). This CDR3 is built from 15 residues. V lost 5 bases, J lost 0 bases, and 6 bases stayed unmatched. This CDR3 reads CASSWDSHMNTEAFF. CDR3 sequence (DNA): TGTGCCAGTAGTTGGGACAGCCATATGAACACTGAAGCTTTCTTT.

This sequence joins TRBV4-3 and TRBJ1-6, with no clear D. This CDR3 is 15 amino acids long. CDR1 and CDR2 (germline): LGHNA, YSLEER. Between the trimmed V and J ends, which lost 2 bases and 5 bases, there was a span of 10 bases. The CDR3 loop reads CASSQNEGNNSPLHF. In DNA, the CDR3 is TGCGCCAGCAGCCAAAATGAGGGAAATAATTCACCCCTCCACTTT.

This chain uses TRBV9 with TRBJ2-7; D unclear. Deletions cut 4 bases from V and 2 bases from J, with 10 bases between. CDR1 and CDR2 (germline): SGDLS, YYNGEE. This CDR3 has 13 residues. This chain's CDR3 is CASSLREAYEQYF. In DNA, the CDR3 is TGTGCCAGCAGCCTCCGAGAGGCCTACGAGCAGTACTTC.

The rearrangement uses TRBV7-3 and TRBJ2-3; TRBD2 is a possible D gene (5 bases). Deletions cut 5 bases from V and 0 bases from J, with 15 bases between. The V gene's germline CDR1 is SGHTA and CDR2 FQGTGA. The CDR3 is 16 residues long. Here the CDR3 reads CASSRERVRSTDTQYF. CDR3 nucleotides: TGTGCCAGCAGCCGAGAGAGGGTTAGAAGCACAGATACGCAGTATTTT.

The rearrangement joins TRBV5-6 to TRBJ1-1; D uncertain. The CDR3 extends over 11 amino acids. Germline loops: CDR1 SGHDT, CDR2 YYEEEE. Trimming stripped 1 base from V and 4 bases from J, with 2 bases between. DNA for the CDR3: TGTGCCAGCAGCTTGCGCACTGAAGCTTTCTTT. This sequence encodes CASSLRTEAFF.

The CDR3 DNA follows: TGTGCCAGCATACGGACAGGGAGGGGGACTAGCACTTACAATGAGCAGTTCTTC. Its translation is CASIRTGRGTSTYNEQFF. V gene TRBV5-6 combines with J gene TRBJ2-1, with D perhaps matching TRBD2 (9 bases). The CDR3 spans 18 residues. V lost 6 bases and J 4 bases, leaving 26 bases between the germline ends. Germline V gene sequence: CDR1 SGHDT, CDR2 YYEEEE.

The chain is built from TRBV18 and TRBJ2-5; 8 positions agree with TRBD1. CDR1 and CDR2 from the germline V gene are KGHSH and LQKENI. Unmatched junction bases numbered 8, after V lost 2 bases and J lost 6 bases. CDR3 length equals 15 residues. CDR3 in DNA: TGTGCCAGCTCACCAGCGGACAGGGTCGACAAGACCCAGTACTTC. Translating gives CASSPADRVDKTQYF.

V usage is TRBV27 and J usage is TRBJ1-3; weak D call: TRBD1 (5 bases). This CDR3 has 16 amino acids. Germline loops: CDR1 MNHEY, CDR2 SMNVEV (reference sequence). Trimming took off 0 bases at V and 0 bases at J, with 9 bases between the two ends. The CDR3 sequence is CASSLSGAVSGNTIYF. The CDR3 DNA sequence: TGTGCCAGCAGTTTATCTGGGGCCGTCTCTGGAAACACCATATATTTT.

The chain uses TRBV15 and TRBJ1-5; perhaps TRBD1 as D (6 bases). V lost 3 bases, J lost 3 bases, and 9 bases lay in between. The V gene's germline CDR1 is LNHNV and CDR2 YYDKDF (reference sequence). This CDR3 is built from 14 residues. CDR3 DNA: TGTGCCACCAGCAGCCGGGACACCAATCAGCCCCAGCATTTT. Translating it yields CATSSRDTNQPQHF.

The CDR3 region has the DNA TGTGCCAGCAGCCCCCCTGGAGGTAATTCACCCCTCCACTTT. It is translated as CASSPPGGNSPLHF. This chain joins TRBV28 and TRBJ1-6; D is unresolved. The CDR3 has 14 residues. Trimming took 6 bases from V and 6 from J, leaving 12 bases between them. The germline V gene encodes CDR1 MDHEN and CDR2 SYDVKM. Together with reference TRBV28 and TRBJ1-6, the CDR3 gives the full variable domain: DVKVTQSSRYLVKRTGEKVFLECVQDMDHENMFWYRQDPGLGLRLIYFSYDVKMKEKGDIPEGYSVSREKKERFSLILESASTNQTSMYLCASSPPGGNSPLHFGNGTRLTVT.

Note on this clone: A junction boundary mismatches the germline segment, possibly from a read error. The rearrangement links TRBV6-1 to TRBJ2-5; maybe TRBD2 (6 bases). The CDR3 is made up of 15 amino acids. Germline V gives CDR1 MNHNS, CDR2 SASEGT. The CDR3 bases are TGTGCCAGCAGTCAAGCTCCCGGGACTCAAGAGACCCAGTACTTC. Translating it yields CASSQAPGTQETQYF.

CDR3 DNA: TGTGCCACCAGCAGGGGCAGGGACATTCAGTACTTC. It is translated as CATSRGRDIQYF. J is TRBJ2-4 and V is TRBV15, with D perhaps TRBD1 (5 bases). This CDR3 comprises 12 residues. Between the trimmed V and J ends, which lost 3 bases and 8 bases, there was a span of 8 bases. The germline V gene encodes CDR1 LNHNV and CDR2 YYDKDF (reference sequence).

V gene TRBV5-5 combines with J gene TRBJ2-7, with D maybe TRBD2 (6 bases). Trimming removed 6 bases at V and 6 bases at J, with 16 bases between. The CDR3 loop spans 13 amino acids. CDR1 and CDR2 from the germline V gene are SGHKS and YYEKEE (reference sequence). The CDR3 here is CASKLPGLGEQYF. DNA for the CDR3: TGTGCCAGCAAACTACCGGGACTTGGCGAGCAGTACTTC.

This sequence joins TRBV29-1 and TRBJ2-1, with D possibly being TRBD1 (6 bases). V was clipped by 4 bases and J by 3 bases, with 19 bases between them. Germline loops: CDR1 SQVTM, CDR2 ANQGSEA. The CDR3 length is 16 residues. CDR3 bases: TGCAGCGTTGGGGGGTTTAGGACAGACTACTACAATGAGCAGTTCTTC. It is translated as CSVGGFRTDYYNEQFF.

The V gene is TRBV27, the J gene TRBJ1-3; a possible D gene is TRBD1 (6 bases). Trimming cost V 2 bases and J 4 bases, with 24 bases left between them. The germline V gene has CDR1 MNHEY and CDR2 SMNVEV (reference sequence). The CDR3 is made up of 19 amino acids. CDR3: CASSLRGSRGQPHGNTIYF. As DNA, the CDR3 is TGTGCCAGCAGTTTAAGGGGTTCCCGAGGACAGCCTCACGGAAACACCATATATTTT.